These 3 T cell receptor beta chains were sequenced from one sample in a study of CD4+ T cells in melanoma. Method: immunoSEQ multiplex PCR; TCRdb's copy keeps in-frame clones and lacks some. Among over 6,500 clones listed, about 70% were seen once. What was sequenced was cells from a culture (not recorded whether cultured in vitro). Every receptor here comes from a human donor with melanoma.

The chain has TRBV4-3 and TRBJ1-2; TRBD1 aligns across 10 bases. V gave up 0 bases and J gave up 2 bases; unmatched junction bases: 9. From germline, CDR1 is LGHNA and CDR2 YSLEER. The CDR3 is 18 residues long. The chain's CDR3 is CASSQDSTGGRLNYGYTF. The CDR3 nucleotides read TGCGCCAGCAGCCAAGATTCGACAGGGGGCCGTCTAAACTATGGCTACACCTTC.

The chain couples TRBV24-1 to TRBJ1-5, with 8 nucleotides matching TRBD1. The CDR3 covers 15 residues. J was trimmed by 4 bases and V by 6 bases; bases with no gene match: 7. Germline CDR1 reads KGHDR; CDR2 reads SFDVKD. CDR3 amino acids: CATSTGTGKNQPQHF. The CDR3 DNA reads as TGTGCCACCAGTACCGGGACAGGAAAAAATCAGCCCCAGCATTTT.

This chain uses TRBV5-1 with TRBJ2-5; D possibly corresponds to TRBD1 (6 bases). V was cut by 7 bases and J by 2 bases, with 15 bases left in between. Germline lookup yields CDR1 SGHRS and CDR2 YFSETQ. The CDR3 has 14 residues. The DNA of the CDR3 is TGCGCCAGCGGGGGCAAGGGAATACAAGAGACCCAGTACTTC. This codes for CASGGKGIQETQYF. Using reference TRBV5-1 and TRBJ2-5 for the parts outside the CDR3, the full variable domain is KAGVTQTPRYLIKTRGQQVTLSCSPISGHRSVSWYQQTPGQGLQFLFEYFSETQRNKGNFPGRFSGRQFSNSRSEMNVSTLELGDSALYLCASGGKGIQETQYFGPGTRLLVL.